This T cell receptor (beta chain) comes out of a study of T cells in Graves' hyperthyroidism and ophthalmopathy. This clonotype was observed a handful of times. PBMCs came from around 9.7 ml fresh peripheral blood. What was amplified from RNA transcripts were TCR beta CDR3 regions. During a first-round RT-PCR of the TCR CDR3, the HTBI primer set was used. TCRdb recomputed calls from the multiplex PCR reads with MiXCR, one row per CDR3 protein. The sample has roughly 280,000 distinct CDR3 sequences, about 15% seen once. This sequence was found in a woman aged 60-75 years with Graves' ophthalmopathy. Specimen: blood.

CDR3 in amino acids: CASTLAALQGLFF. In DNA form, the CDR3 reads TGTGCCAGCACCCTCGCGGCCCTACAAGGACTGTTTTTT. V and J are TRBV2 and TRBJ2-2; D is uncertain. The CDR3 sequence is 13 residues long. Per germline, CDR1 SNHLY and CDR2 FYNNEI. V was trimmed by 7 bases and J by 14 bases, leaving 20 bases between them.